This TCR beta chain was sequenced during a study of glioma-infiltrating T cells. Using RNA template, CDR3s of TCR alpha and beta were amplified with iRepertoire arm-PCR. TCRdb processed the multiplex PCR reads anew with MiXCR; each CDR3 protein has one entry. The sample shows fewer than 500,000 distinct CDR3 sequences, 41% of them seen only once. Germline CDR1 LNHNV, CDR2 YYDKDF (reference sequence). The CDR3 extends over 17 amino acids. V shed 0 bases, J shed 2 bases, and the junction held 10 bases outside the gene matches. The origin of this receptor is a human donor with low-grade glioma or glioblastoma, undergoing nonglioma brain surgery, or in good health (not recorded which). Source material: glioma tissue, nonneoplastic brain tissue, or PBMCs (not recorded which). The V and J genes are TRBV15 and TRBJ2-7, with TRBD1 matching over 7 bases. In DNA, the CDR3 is TGTGCCACCAGCAGAGATGCCCCCGACAGGGAACCCTACGAGCAGTACTTC. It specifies CATSRDAPDREPYEQYF.